These 4 T cell receptor beta chains were all obtained from the same sample, sequenced in a study of blood T cell repertoires in COVID-19. This table comes from immunoSEQ multiplex PCR, and its TCRdb copy is limited to in-frame clones, with some not included. This table holds around 230,000 clones, roughly 89% found once. The sequencing sample was made of PBMCs or T cells enriched from blood (not recorded which). The receptors here all came from a young man with acute COVID-19.

This chain links TRBV7-8 with TRBJ1-3; maybe TRBD1 (5 bases). The CDR3 spans 14 residues. V shed 5 bases and J shed 2 bases, with 10 bases lying between them. Germline CDR1 is SGHVS and CDR2 is FQNEAQ. CDR3 nucleotide sequence: TGTGCCAGCAGCCCCGCCAGGGCTGGAAACACCATATATTTT. Its protein is CASSPARAGNTIYF. Full variable domain (rest looked up from reference TRBV7-8 and TRBJ1-3): GAGVSQSPRYKVAKRGQDVALRCDPISGHVSLFWYQQALGQGPEFLTYFQNEAQLDKSGLPSDRFFAERPEGSVSTLKIQRTQQEDSAVYLCASSPARAGNTIYFGEGSWLTVV.

The chain couples TRBV27 to TRBJ1-1; maybe TRBD1 (5 bases). V lost 4 bases to trimming and J lost 0 bases, with 15 bases between them. Germline CDR1 reads MNHEY; CDR2 reads SMNVEV (reference sequence). The CDR3 contains 16 residues. DNA for the CDR3: TGTGCCAGCAGTTCCACCTCACAGGCCATGAACACTGAAGCTTTCTTT. This encodes CASSSTSQAMNTEAFF.

The rearrangement uses TRBV11-2 and TRBJ2-1; the D gene is possibly TRBD2 (5 bases). V lost 1 base, J lost 9 bases, and 16 bases lay in between. The CDR3 contains 15 residues. From germline, CDR1 is SGHAT and CDR2 FQNNGV. CDR3 amino acids: CASSLVSGPAGEQFF. The CDR3 DNA sequence: TGTGCCAGCAGCTTAGTTTCCGGGCCTGCGGGTGAGCAGTTCTTC.

The V gene is TRBV28, the J gene TRBJ1-4; weak D call: TRBD1 (6 bases). The CDR3 is made up of 15 amino acids. Trimming removed 6 bases at V and 3 bases at J, with 14 bases between. Germline CDR1 reads MDHEN; CDR2 reads SYDVKM. In nucleotides, the CDR3 is TGTGCCAGCAGAACAGGGCTAGGGGCTAATGAAAAACTGTTTTTT. Residues: CASRTGLGANEKLFF.